This entry lists 28 T cell receptor beta chains sequenced from one sample in a study of radiotherapy plus CTLA-4 blockade in lung cancer. TCRdb keeps only in-frame clones here, not all; method: immunoSEQ multiplex PCR. Of tens of thousands of clones in the sample, about 80% were seen once. The sample consisted of peripheral blood, taken from a patient treated with radiotherapy plus ipilimumab. These receptor sequences come from a human donor with non-small cell lung cancer that progressed on radiotherapy plus ipilimumab.

The rearrangement joins TRBV7-9 to TRBJ2-1; possible D gene TRBD1, 7 bases. The germline CDR1 and CDR2 sequences are SEHNR and FQNEAQ (reference sequence). The CDR3 has 19 residues. Trimming left V 5 bases short and J 2 bases short, with 25 bases between. CDR3 DNA sequence: TGTGCCAGCAGCCCCCGGACAGGTCTGAAGGGGGGAACCTACAATGAGCAGTTCTTC. Translating gives CASSPRTGLKGGTYNEQFF.

The chain recombines TRBV7-6 with TRBJ2-1; D call uncertain. Germline-derived CDR1 and CDR2 are SGHVS and FNYEAQ. The length of the CDR3 is 13 residues. Trimming took off 0 bases at V and 5 bases at J, with 5 bases between the two ends. For the CDR3, the DNA is TGTGCCAGCAGCTTAGCGCGAAACAATGAGCAGTTCTTC. Its protein product is CASSLARNNEQFF.

This clone was observed a handful of times. The genes are TRBV7-9 and TRBJ2-7; possibly TRBD2 for D (6 bases). Germline-derived CDR1 and CDR2 are SEHNR and FQNEAQ (reference sequence). The CDR3 runs to 15 residues. V lost 3 bases to trimming and J lost 6 bases, with 18 bases between them. CDR3 nucleotides: TGTGCCAGCAGCTTGGGGTCCCGGGGGTTGAGCGAGCAGTACTTC. It encodes CASSLGSRGLSEQYF.

J is TRBJ2-3 and V is TRBV10-3; possible D gene TRBD1, 5 bases. The CDR3 has 12 residues. V was cut by 3 bases and J by 6 bases, with 7 bases left in between. Germline CDR1 reads ENHRY; CDR2 reads SYGVKD. The CDR3 here is CAISDKGDTQYF. In DNA form, the CDR3 reads TGTGCCATCAGTGATAAGGGGGATACGCAGTATTTT.

The chain joins TRBV19 to TRBJ1-1; D call uncertain. V was shortened by 2 bases and J by 2 bases, with 9 bases between the two germline ends. Germline assignment: CDR1 LNHDA and CDR2 SQIVND (reference sequence). The CDR3 has 14 residues. CDR3 amino acids: CASSITATNTEAFF. CDR3 bases: TGTGCCAGTAGTATAACAGCAACCAACACTGAAGCTTTCTTT.

This chain uses TRBV5-1 with TRBJ1-1; 7 nucleotides agree with TRBD1. From germline, CDR1 is SGHRS and CDR2 YFSETQ. V lost 3 bases and J lost 1; bases outside the gene matches: 6. The CDR3 is 15 amino acids. The CDR3 region is CASSYSGGQNTEAFF. In DNA, the CDR3 is TGCGCCAGCAGCTACTCAGGGGGACAGAACACTGAAGCTTTCTTT.

The rearrangement uses TRBV19 and TRBJ1-5, with D unclear. CDR1 is LNHDA and CDR2 is SQIVND in the germline V gene (reference sequence). Trimming pared 5 bases from V and 0 bases from J, leaving 8 bases between. The CDR3 contains 14 residues. This CDR3 reads CASSPRRSNQPQHF. Written as DNA, the CDR3 is TGTGCCAGTAGTCCCCGCCGTAGCAATCAGCCCCAGCATTTT.

A single count supports this clone. The genes are TRBV18 and TRBJ2-7, with 11 nucleotides matching TRBD2. The V gene end was trimmed by 3 bases and the J gene end by 5 bases; junction bases not matched to a gene: 9. The CDR3 length is 16 residues. Germline V CDR1 and CDR2: KGHSH, LQKENI. This chain's CDR3 is CASSPMGLAAVHEQYF. DNA for the CDR3: TGTGCCAGCTCACCGATGGGACTAGCGGCCGTCCACGAGCAGTACTTC.

The chain links TRBV11-2 to TRBJ2-5; no reliable D call. The CDR3 length is 15 residues. Between the trimmed V and J ends, which lost 2 bases and 1 base, there was a span of 11 bases. From germline, CDR1 is SGHAT and CDR2 FQNNGV. CDR3 nucleotide sequence: TGTGCCAGCAGCTTATCGGGCGCCCCCCAAGAGACCCAGTACTTC. Protein product: CASSLSGAPQETQYF.

The genes are TRBV6-1 and TRBJ1-2; tentatively, D is TRBD1 (6 bases). With 4 bases removed from V and 3 bases from J, the gap between germline ends came to 12 bases. The germline V gene has CDR1 MNHNS and CDR2 SASEGT. The CDR3 sequence is 14 residues long. The CDR3 DNA is TGTGCCAGCAGTGCGGACAGAAGTTACTATGGCTACACCTTC. This sequence encodes CASSADRSYYGYTF.

V gene TRBV27 combines with J gene TRBJ2-3; 11 positions match TRBD2. Germline V gene data show CDR1 as MNHEY and CDR2 as SMNVEV (reference sequence). The CDR3 runs 16 residues. Trimming removed 1 base from V and 7 bases from J; junction bases left unmatched: 7. The CDR3 DNA reads TGTGCCAGCAGTTTATTGGCTAGCGGGAGGCCTTATACGCAGTATTTT. Translated: CASSLLASGRPYTQYF.

This chain connects TRBV7-8 to TRBJ2-2; D remains ambiguous. Germline CDR1 SGHVS, CDR2 FQNEAQ. The CDR3 sequence is 14 residues long. The ends were cut back, 2 bases at V and 7 bases at J, with 11 bases in the middle. The CDR3 loop is CASSLKALGGELFF. DNA of the CDR3: TGTGCCAGCAGCTTAAAGGCCCTCGGCGGGGAGCTGTTTTTT.

This sequence joins TRBV7-9 and TRBJ2-5; D could derive from TRBD1 or TRBD2 (8 bases each). CDR1 is SEHNR and CDR2 is FQNEAQ in the germline V gene (reference sequence). Between the trimmed V and J ends, which lost 5 bases and 9 bases, there was a span of 16 bases. The CDR3 is 13 amino acids. The CDR3 here is CASSAGQGLAQYF. Written as DNA, the CDR3 is TGTGCCAGCAGCGCAGGACAGGGACTAGCCCAGTACTTC. The whole variable domain, remainder taken from reference TRBV7-9 and TRBJ2-5, is DTGVSQNPRHKITKRGQNVTFRCDPISEHNRLYWYRQTLGQGPEFLTYFQNEAQLEKSRLLSDRFSAERPKGSFSTLEIQRTEQGDSAMYLCASSAGQGLAQYFGPGTRLLVL.

The chain employs TRBV6-6 and TRBJ2-7; D may be TRBD1 (8 bases). The length of the CDR3 is 15 residues. V was pared by 6 bases and J by 2 bases, with 17 bases between. Germline CDR1 and CDR2: MNHNY and SVGAGI (reference sequence). CDR3 nucleotide sequence: TGTGCCAGCAGCACACAGGGGGGAGGGACCTACGAGCAGTACTTC. It translates to CASSTQGGGTYEQYF.

This clone is a singleton in its sample. The rearrangement links TRBV7-2 to TRBJ2-7; a possible D gene is TRBD1 (5 bases). With 5 bases removed from V and 6 bases from J, the gap between germline ends came to 17 bases. Germline loops: CDR1 SGHTA, CDR2 FQGNSA. The CDR3 is 14 residues long. The CDR3 protein is CASSPLDSPIEQYF. CDR3 nucleotide sequence: TGTGCCAGCAGCCCCCTCGACAGCCCCATCGAGCAGTACTTC.

The V call is TRBV5-1, the J call TRBJ2-2, with 7 bases aligning to TRBD2. The CDR3 totals 15 residues. The V and J ends lost 6 bases and 4 bases, in that order; junction bases with no gene match: 9. The germline V gene encodes CDR1 SGHRS and CDR2 YFSETQ. The CDR3 DNA reads TGCGCCAGCACCGTCAGGGAGGGGTCCACCGGGGAGCTGTTTTTT. This translates into CASTVREGSTGELFF.

This rearrangement joins TRBV28 to TRBJ2-7, with D possibly TRBD2 on 6 matching bases. Trimming left V 5 bases short and J 0 bases short, with 11 bases between. This CDR3 region has 14 residues. The germline gives CDR1 MDHEN, CDR2 SYDVKM. CDR3 protein: CASSPSVRSYEQYF. The CDR3 region has the DNA TGTGCCAGCAGTCCTAGCGTTCGCTCCTACGAGCAGTACTTC.

The CDR3 is CASSLGTMTEAFF. Written as DNA, the CDR3 is TGTGCCAGCAGCTTAGGGACGATGACTGAAGCTTTCTTT. The genes are TRBV11-3 and TRBJ1-1; D is unclear. The germline gives CDR1 SGHNT, CDR2 YENEEA. V was trimmed by 1 base and J by 5 bases, leaving 8 bases between them. The CDR3 runs to 13 residues. Based on the CDR3 plus reference TRBV11-3 and TRBJ1-1, the full variable domain is EAGVVQSPRYKIIEKKQPVAFWCNPISGHNTLYWYLQNLGQGPELLIRYENEEAVDDSQLPKDRFSAERLKGVDSTLKIQPAELGDSAVYLCASSLGTMTEAFFGQGTRLTVV.

This chain connects TRBV6-1 to TRBJ2-1; 10 bases align to TRBD2. This CDR3 comprises 17 residues. Germline CDR1 is MNHNS and CDR2 is SASEGT. The J segment lost 6 bases and the V segment lost 4 bases, leaving 12 bases of the junction unmatched. CDR3 amino acids: CASSGSGGPSPINEQFF. The CDR3 DNA sequence: TGTGCCAGCAGTGGTAGCGGGGGGCCCTCACCGATCAATGAGCAGTTCTTC.

This chain links TRBV2 with TRBJ2-1, with a possible D match to TRBD2 (5 bases). This CDR3 region has 15 residues. Germline CDR1 is SNHLY and CDR2 is FYNNEI. Trimming left V 5 bases short and J 4 bases short, with 15 bases between. The CDR3 loop is CASSPEREGYNEQFF. DNA of the CDR3: TGTGCCAGCAGTCCCGAGCGAGAGGGTTACAATGAGCAGTTCTTC.

The chain is built from TRBV7-9 and TRBJ1-3; D gene ambiguous. The germline gives CDR1 SEHNR, CDR2 FQNEAQ (reference sequence). This CDR3 contains 14 residues. Trimming cost V 6 bases and J 0 bases, with 9 bases left between them. The CDR3 coding sequence is TGTGCCAGCAGTGGAGGCTTCTCTGGAAACACCATATATTTT. Amino acids: CASSGGFSGNTIYF.

This chain connects TRBV15 to TRBJ2-7, with TRBD2 matching 7 bases. V lost 1 base to trimming and J lost 2 bases; unmatched junction nucleotides: 5. CDR1 and CDR2 from the germline V gene are LNHNV and YYDKDF (reference sequence). This CDR3 region has 15 residues. The CDR3 DNA is TGTGCCACCAGCAGAGGCGGGGGTCAAACCTACGAGCAGTACTTC. This encodes CATSRGGGQTYEQYF.

The chain uses TRBV27 and TRBJ1-5; tentative D call: TRBD1 (6 bases). CDR1 is MNHEY and CDR2 is SMNVEV in the germline V gene (reference sequence). The CDR3 has 14 residues. Trimming cost V 5 bases and J 7 bases, with 15 bases left between them. The CDR3 sequence: CASSLGGAGQPQHF. CDR3 coding DNA: TGTGCCAGCAGTCTTGGGGGGGCAGGGCAGCCCCAGCATTTT.

The CDR3 region is CASSIGAASTDTQYF. The CDR3 DNA is TGTGCCAGTAGTATAGGAGCGGCTAGCACAGATACGCAGTATTTT. The genes are TRBV19 and TRBJ2-3; tentatively, D is TRBD2 (5 bases). In germline, CDR1 is LNHDA, CDR2 SQIVND (reference sequence). Trimming removed 1 base at V and 0 bases at J, with 8 bases between. The CDR3 spans 15 residues.

Only a few counts were recorded for this clone. V usage is TRBV10-3 and J usage is TRBJ1-1, with 11 bases that match TRBD1. The CDR3 runs 14 residues. Germline V gene sequence: CDR1 ENHRY, CDR2 SYGVKD. J was trimmed by 1 base and V by 6 bases; bases with no gene match: 1. CDR3 loop: CAIRGQGGNTEAFF. The CDR3 DNA reads TGTGCCATCAGGGGACAGGGGGGGAACACTGAAGCTTTCTTT.

This rearrangement joins TRBV7-3 to TRBJ1-1, with D possibly matching TRBD1 (6 bases). The length of the CDR3 is 13 residues. V dropped 5 bases and J dropped 5 bases, with 12 bases sitting between them. The germline gives CDR1 SGHTA, CDR2 FQGTGA. DNA for the CDR3: TGTGCCAGCAGCCTAGGGGGGTGGACTGAAGCTTTCTTT. Its protein is CASSLGGWTEAFF.

The chain is built from TRBV5-1 and TRBJ2-3; 8 positions match TRBD2. The CDR3 loop spans 13 amino acids. Trimming at V came to 7 bases and at J to 3 bases, leaving 4 bases not matched to a gene. Germline loops: CDR1 SGHRS, CDR2 YFSETQ. CDR3 residues: CASAGGRTDTQYF. In nucleotides, the CDR3 is TGCGCCAGCGCGGGGGGCCGGACAGATACGCAGTATTTT.

The chain links TRBV4-1 to TRBJ2-2; D not certain. CDR1 and CDR2 (germline): MGHRA, YSYEKL. This CDR3 is 13 amino acids long. Trimming took 4 bases from V and 2 from J, leaving 5 bases between them. CDR3 sequence: CASSPPNTGELFF. The CDR3, as DNA: TGCGCCAGCAGCCCCCCTAACACCGGGGAGCTGTTTTTT.